The 5 T cell receptor beta chains below come from one sample, sequenced in a study of cytomegalovirus exposure and HLA in healthy donors. The primer mix had 60 Vbeta and 13 Jbeta primers. Some clones are missing from TCRdb's copy, which holds only in-frame ones; the method was immunoSEQ multiplex PCR. The data show 150,000 to 200,000 clones, around 84% seen once. The sample comprised PBMCs. These receptor sequences come from a man between 18 and 35 years old in good health and CMV-seropositive.

The V call is TRBV5-1, the J call TRBJ2-2; 7 positions agree with TRBD1. The CDR3 has 15 residues. Germline values: CDR1 SGHRS, CDR2 YFSETQ. The junction had 2 bases not matched to a gene; V was cut back by 3 bases and J by 0 bases. Here the CDR3 DNA reads TGCGCCAGCAGCTCCGGGACAGCGAACACCGGGGAGCTGTTTTTT. Its protein is CASSSGTANTGELFF.

This clone was picked up one time. The chain recombines TRBV11-2 with TRBJ1-1; D is perhaps TRBD1 (5 bases). CDR3 length: 14 residues. Trimming took 8 bases from V and 4 from J, leaving 17 bases between them. In germline, CDR1 is SGHAT, CDR2 FQNNGV. The CDR3 DNA reads TGTGCCAGCCTCTCGTTTGGCGGGGCCACTGAAGCTTTCTTT. Translating it yields CASLSFGGATEAFF.

The V call is TRBV5-6, the J call TRBJ2-3, with TRBD2 matching 12 bases. J gave up 6 bases and V 4 bases, and 9 bases lay outside the gene matches. The CDR3 has 16 amino acids. The germline V gene has CDR1 SGHDT and CDR2 YYEEEE. The DNA for the CDR3 is TGTGCCAGCAGCCTACCGGGACTAGCGGGTCGGGATACGCAGTATTTT. The encoded protein is CASSLPGLAGRDTQYF.

The J gene is TRBJ2-5, the V gene TRBV5-1; TRBD2 agrees at 10 bases. V lost 4 bases and J lost 5; bases outside the gene matches: 11. This CDR3 comprises 16 residues. Per germline, CDR1 SGHRS and CDR2 YFSETQ. This CDR3 reads CASSPRGAGGAETQYF. CDR3 nucleotide sequence: TGCGCCAGCAGCCCACGGGGAGCGGGGGGGGCCGAGACCCAGTACTTC. The complete variable domain, with remaining parts taken from reference TRBV5-1 and TRBJ2-5, reads KAGVTQTPRYLIKTRGQQVTLSCSPISGHRSVSWYQQTPGQGLQFLFEYFSETQRNKGNFPGRFSGRQFSNSRSEMNVSTLELGDSALYLCASSPRGAGGAETQYFGPGTRLLVL.

The CDR3 reads CASSLGGRPDTQYF. The CDR3 DNA follows: TGCGCCAGCAGCTTGGGGGGGCGACCAGATACGCAGTATTTT. The V gene is TRBV5-1, the J gene TRBJ2-3; maybe TRBD1 (6 bases). Germline V lookup: CDR1 SGHRS, CDR2 YFSETQ. The CDR3 has 14 residues. Trimming removed 0 bases from V and 4 bases from J, with 9 bases in between.